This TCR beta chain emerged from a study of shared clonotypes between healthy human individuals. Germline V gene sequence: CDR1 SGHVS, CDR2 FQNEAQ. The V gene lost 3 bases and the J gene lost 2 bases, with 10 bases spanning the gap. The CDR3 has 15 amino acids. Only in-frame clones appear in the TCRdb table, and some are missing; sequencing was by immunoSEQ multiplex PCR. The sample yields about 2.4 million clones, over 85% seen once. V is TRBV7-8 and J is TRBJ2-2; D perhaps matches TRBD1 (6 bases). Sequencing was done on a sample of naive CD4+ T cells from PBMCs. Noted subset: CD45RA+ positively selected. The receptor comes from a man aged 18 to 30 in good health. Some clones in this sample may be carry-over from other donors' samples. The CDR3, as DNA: TGTGCCAGCAGCTTCGGGACATTTAACACCGGGGAGCTGTTTTTT. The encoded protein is CASSFGTFNTGELFF.